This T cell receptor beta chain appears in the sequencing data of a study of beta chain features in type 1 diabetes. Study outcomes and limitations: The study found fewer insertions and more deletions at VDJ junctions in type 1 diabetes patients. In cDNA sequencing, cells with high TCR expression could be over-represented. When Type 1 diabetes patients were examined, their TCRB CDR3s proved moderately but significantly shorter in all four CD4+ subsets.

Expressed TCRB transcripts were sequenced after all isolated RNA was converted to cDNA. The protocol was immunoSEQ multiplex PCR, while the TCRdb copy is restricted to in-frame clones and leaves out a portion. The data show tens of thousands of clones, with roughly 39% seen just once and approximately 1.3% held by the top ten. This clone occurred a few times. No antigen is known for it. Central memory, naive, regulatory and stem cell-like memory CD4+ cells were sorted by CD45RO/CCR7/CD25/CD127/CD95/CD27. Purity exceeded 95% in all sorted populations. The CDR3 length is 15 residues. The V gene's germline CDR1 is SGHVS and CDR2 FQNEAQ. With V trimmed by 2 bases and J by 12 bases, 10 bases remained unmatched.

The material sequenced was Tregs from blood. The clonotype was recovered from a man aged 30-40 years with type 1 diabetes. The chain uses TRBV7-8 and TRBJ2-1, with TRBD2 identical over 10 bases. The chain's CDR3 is CASSLTSGIAFSQFF. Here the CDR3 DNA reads TGTGCCAGCAGCTTAACTAGCGGGATTGCCTTTTCGCAGTTCTTC.